Each of the 7 T cell receptor beta chains below was sequenced from the same sample in a study of blood T cell repertoires in COVID-19. Only in-frame clones appear in the TCRdb table, and some are missing; sequencing was by immunoSEQ multiplex PCR. The sample holds roughly 300,000 clones, 70% to 90% seen once. Material for sequencing was peripheral blood. The receptors were sampled from a woman between 50 and 59 years old who had recovered from COVID-19.

The chain recombines TRBV29-1 with TRBJ2-7; 8 nucleotides line up with TRBD2. CDR3 length equals 13 residues. Germline V gene lookup returns CDR1 SQVTM and CDR2 ANQGSEA. The junction had 5 bases not matched to a gene; V was cut back by 3 bases and J by 4 bases. The chain's CDR3 is CSVDLSGGYEQYF. The CDR3 DNA reads as TGCAGCGTTGATCTATCGGGGGGGTACGAGCAGTACTTC.

The chain combines TRBV7-8 with TRBJ2-7, with 9 positions matching TRBD2. After removal of 6 bases from V and 5 bases from J, the junction contained 20 bases not matched to a gene. This CDR3 region has 18 residues. Germline V gene sequence: CDR1 SGHVS, CDR2 FQNEAQ. As DNA, the CDR3 is TGTGCCAGCAGAACTGTGGGTGTGTCTAGCGGGGTTGTCGACGAGCAGTACTTC. Translated, it gives CASRTVGVSSGVVDEQYF.

This chain uses TRBV18 with TRBJ2-1; D is perhaps TRBD2 (5 bases). Germline CDR1 reads KGHSH; CDR2 reads LQKENI. V was cut by 1 base and J by 4 bases, with 14 bases left in between. This CDR3 is built from 16 residues. CDR3 bases: TGTGCCAGCTCACCACGTTCCGGGGAGAGGTACAATGAGCAGTTCTTC. It translates to CASSPRSGERYNEQFF.

CDR3 nucleotide sequence: TGTGCCTGGAGTCCCCGCATAGACTATGGCTACACCTTC. It is translated as CAWSPRIDYGYTF. This chain joins TRBV30 and TRBJ1-2; D unresolved. Trimming removed 2 bases from V and 3 bases from J, with 10 bases in between. The CDR3 has 13 amino acids. CDR1 GTSNPN and CDR2 SVGIG come from the germline V gene (reference sequence).

The chain joins TRBV11-2 to TRBJ2-7, with D possibly being TRBD2 (5 bases). The germline V gene has CDR1 SGHAT and CDR2 FQNNGV. Trimming left V 0 bases short and J 5 bases short, with 8 bases between. The length of the CDR3 is 13 residues. This CDR3 reads CASSLDRDNEQYF. CDR3 coding DNA: TGTGCCAGCAGCTTAGATCGGGATAACGAGCAGTACTTC.

The gene calls are TRBV28 and TRBJ1-1, with D perhaps TRBD1 (5 bases). V gave up 6 bases and J gave up 4 bases, with 15 bases separating them. Germline loops: CDR1 MDHEN, CDR2 SYDVKM. The CDR3 sequence is 14 residues long. CDR3: CASRVGGRGTEAFF. CDR3 nucleotide sequence: TGTGCCAGCAGAGTGGGTGGGAGGGGCACTGAAGCTTTCTTT.

The J gene is TRBJ2-5, the V gene TRBV4-3; D is perhaps TRBD2 (5 bases). This CDR3 is 15 amino acids long. Germline V gene data show CDR1 as LGHNA and CDR2 as YSLEER. V gave up 6 bases and J gave up 4 bases, with 18 bases separating them. CDR3 nucleotides: TGCGCCAGCAGTCTAAACCCCGAAGGGAGAGAGACCCAGTACTTC. Its translation: CASSLNPEGRETQYF.